Below, one T cell receptor beta chain is given with its context. Original processing methods: It was from reference gene primer amplification that nucleated cell counts were estimated. Here immunoSEQ multiplex PCR was the method, and the copy in TCRdb shows in-frame clones only, minus some. V, J and clone size are taken as reported in that table, and D and trimming were inferred from the DNA itself. The sample carries about 170,000 clones, approximately 79% recorded once. The data originate from a study of blood T cell repertoires in COVID-19. The CDR3 has 14 amino acids. Germline V CDR1 and CDR2: MNHEY, SMNVEV (reference sequence). The V end lost 7 bases, the J end lost 1 base, and 11 bases lay between the germline ends.

Sequenced sample: peripheral blood. The sequence was obtained from a woman aged 40 to 49 with COVID-19, enrolled during active disease. This rearrangement joins TRBV27 to TRBJ1-5, with D unclear. CDR3 sequence: CASTTTSSNQPQHF. CDR3 coding DNA: TGTGCCAGCACCACCACATCCAGCAATCAGCCCCAGCATTTT.